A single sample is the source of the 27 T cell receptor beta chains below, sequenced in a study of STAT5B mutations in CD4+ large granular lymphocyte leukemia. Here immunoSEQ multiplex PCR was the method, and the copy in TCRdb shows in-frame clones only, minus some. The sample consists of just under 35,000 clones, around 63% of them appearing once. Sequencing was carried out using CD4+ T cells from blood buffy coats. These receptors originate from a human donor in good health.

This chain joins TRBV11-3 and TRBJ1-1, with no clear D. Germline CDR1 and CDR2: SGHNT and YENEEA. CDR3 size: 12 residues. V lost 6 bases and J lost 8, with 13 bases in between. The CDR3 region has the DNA TGTGCCAGCAGTTCAGGTTATCTCGAAGCTTTCTTT. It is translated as CASSSGYLEAFF.

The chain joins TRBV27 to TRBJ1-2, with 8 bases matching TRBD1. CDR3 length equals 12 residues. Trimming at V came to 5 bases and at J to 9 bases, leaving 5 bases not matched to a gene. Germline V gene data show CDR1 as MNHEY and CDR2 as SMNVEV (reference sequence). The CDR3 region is CASSRHRGSYTF. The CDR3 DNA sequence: TGTGCCAGCAGTAGACACAGGGGGAGCTACACCTTC.

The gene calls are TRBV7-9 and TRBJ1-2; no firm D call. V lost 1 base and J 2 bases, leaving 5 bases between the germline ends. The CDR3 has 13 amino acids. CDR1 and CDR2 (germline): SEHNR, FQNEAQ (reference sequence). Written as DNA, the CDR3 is TGTGCCAGCAGCTTAGGGCAGAACTATGGCTACACCTTC. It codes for CASSLGQNYGYTF.

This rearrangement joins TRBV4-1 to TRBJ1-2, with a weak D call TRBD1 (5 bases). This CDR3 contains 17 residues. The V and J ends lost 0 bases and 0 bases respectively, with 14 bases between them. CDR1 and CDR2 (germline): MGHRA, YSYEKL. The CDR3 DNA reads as TGCGCCAGCAGCCAAGAAGTTCCCCCCAGGGCTAACTATGGCTACACCTTC. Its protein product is CASSQEVPPRANYGYTF.

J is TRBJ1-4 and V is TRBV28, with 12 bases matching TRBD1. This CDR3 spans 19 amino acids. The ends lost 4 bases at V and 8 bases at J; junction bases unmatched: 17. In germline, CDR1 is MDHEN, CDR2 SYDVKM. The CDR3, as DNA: TGTGCCAGCAGTTACGCCGGGACAGGGGGCGGGGGAAGAAGCGAAAAACTGTTTTTT. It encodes CASSYAGTGGGGRSEKLFF.

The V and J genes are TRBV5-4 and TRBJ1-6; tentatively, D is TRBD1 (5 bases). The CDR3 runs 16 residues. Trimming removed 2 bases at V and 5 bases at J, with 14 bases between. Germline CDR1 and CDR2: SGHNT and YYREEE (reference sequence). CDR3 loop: CASSFGGSGNNSPLHF. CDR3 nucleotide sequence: TGTGCCAGCAGCTTTGGTGGGTCAGGGAATAATTCACCCCTCCACTTT.

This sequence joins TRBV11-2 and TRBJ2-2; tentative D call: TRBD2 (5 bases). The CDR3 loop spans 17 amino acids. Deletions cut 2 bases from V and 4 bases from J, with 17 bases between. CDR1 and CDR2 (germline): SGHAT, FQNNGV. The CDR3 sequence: CASSLIWTVALTGELFF. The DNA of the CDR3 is TGTGCCAGCAGCTTAATCTGGACTGTAGCACTCACCGGGGAGCTGTTTTTT.

The CDR3 sequence: CASSPPRGGRPLTEAFF. As DNA, the CDR3 is TGTGCCAGCTCACCCCCGCGGGGTGGGAGGCCCCTCACTGAAGCTTTCTTT. The genes are TRBV18 and TRBJ1-1; no clear D. The ends were cut back, 3 bases at V and 4 bases at J, with 21 bases in the middle. CDR1 is KGHSH and CDR2 is LQKENI in the germline V gene. The CDR3 runs 17 residues.

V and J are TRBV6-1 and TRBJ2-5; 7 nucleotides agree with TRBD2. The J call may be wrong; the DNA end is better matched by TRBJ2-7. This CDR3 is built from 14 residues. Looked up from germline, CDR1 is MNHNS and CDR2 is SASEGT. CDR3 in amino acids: CASSPAGSSYEQYF. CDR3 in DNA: TGTGCCAGCAGCCCAGCGGGGAGCTCCTACGAGCAGTACTTC.

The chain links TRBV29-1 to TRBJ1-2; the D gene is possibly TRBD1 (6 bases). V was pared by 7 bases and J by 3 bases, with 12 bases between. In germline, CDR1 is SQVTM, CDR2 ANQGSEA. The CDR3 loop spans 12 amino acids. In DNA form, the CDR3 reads TGCAGCGGGGGGGGCCGGGACTATGGCTACACCTTC. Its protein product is CSGGGRDYGYTF. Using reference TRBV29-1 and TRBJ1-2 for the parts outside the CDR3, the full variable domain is SAVISQKPSRDICQRGTSLTIQCQVDSQVTMMFWYRQQPGQSLTLIATANQGSEATYESGFVIDKFPISRPNLTFSTLTVSNMSPEDSSIYLCSGGGRDYGYTFGSGTRLTVV.

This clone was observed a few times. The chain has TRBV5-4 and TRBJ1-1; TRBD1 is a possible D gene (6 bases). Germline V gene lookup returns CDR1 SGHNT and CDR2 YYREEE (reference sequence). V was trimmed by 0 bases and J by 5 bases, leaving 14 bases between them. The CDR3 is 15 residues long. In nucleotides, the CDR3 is TGTGCCAGCAGCTTGGTAACAGGGCGGAGGACTGAAGCTTTCTTT. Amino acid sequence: CASSLVTGRRTEAFF.

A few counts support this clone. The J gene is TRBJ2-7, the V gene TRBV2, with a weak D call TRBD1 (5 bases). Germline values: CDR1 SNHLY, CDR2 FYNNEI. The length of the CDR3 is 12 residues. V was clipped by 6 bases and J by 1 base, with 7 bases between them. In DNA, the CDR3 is TGTGCCAGCAGGACAGTTTCCTACGAGCAGTACTTC. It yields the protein CASRTVSYEQYF.

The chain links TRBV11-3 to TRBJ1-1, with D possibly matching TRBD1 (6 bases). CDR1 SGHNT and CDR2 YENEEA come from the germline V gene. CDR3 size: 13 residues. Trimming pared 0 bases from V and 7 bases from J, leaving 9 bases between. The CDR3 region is CASSLEGHIEAFF. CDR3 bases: TGTGCCAGCAGCTTAGAGGGACATATTGAAGCTTTCTTT.

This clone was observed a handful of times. CDR3: CASSERPYEQYF. CDR3 DNA sequence: TGTGCCAGCAGCGAGAGGCCCTACGAGCAGTACTTC. The rearrangement uses TRBV9 and TRBJ2-7; no clear D gene. V was cut by 3 bases and J by 2 bases, with 6 bases left in between. This CDR3 is 12 amino acids long. Germline CDR1 SGDLS, CDR2 YYNGEE.

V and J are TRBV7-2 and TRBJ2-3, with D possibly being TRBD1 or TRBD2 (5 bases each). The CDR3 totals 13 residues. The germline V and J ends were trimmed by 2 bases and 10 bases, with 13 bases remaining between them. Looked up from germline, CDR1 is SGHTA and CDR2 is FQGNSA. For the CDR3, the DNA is TGTGCCAGCAGCTTACTTTTTCAGGGACCGCAGTATTTT. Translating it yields CASSLLFQGPQYF.

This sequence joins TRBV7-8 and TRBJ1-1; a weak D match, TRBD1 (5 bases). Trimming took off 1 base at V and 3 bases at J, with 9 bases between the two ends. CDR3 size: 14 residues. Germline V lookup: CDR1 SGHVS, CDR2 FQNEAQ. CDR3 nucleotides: TGTGCCAGCAGCTTAGGGACATCATACACTGAAGCTTTCTTT. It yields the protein CASSLGTSYTEAFF.

CDR3 DNA sequence: TGTGCCAGCAGCGACACCGGGACAGGGTCCTACGAGCAGTACTTC. Translating gives CASSDTGTGSYEQYF. This sequence joins TRBV4-2 and TRBJ2-7; TRBD1 matches at 9 bases. The length of the CDR3 is 15 residues. Germline assignment: CDR1 LGHNA and CDR2 YNFKEQ. Losses at the gene ends were 5 bases for V and 1 base for J; bases not matched to a gene: 6.

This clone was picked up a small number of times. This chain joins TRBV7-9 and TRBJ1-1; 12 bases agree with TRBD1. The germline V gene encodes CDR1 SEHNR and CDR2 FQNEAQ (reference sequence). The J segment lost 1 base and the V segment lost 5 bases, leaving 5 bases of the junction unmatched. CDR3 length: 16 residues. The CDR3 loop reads CASSPGQGAGNTEAFF. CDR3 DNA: TGTGCCAGCAGCCCGGGACAGGGGGCTGGGAACACTGAAGCTTTCTTT.

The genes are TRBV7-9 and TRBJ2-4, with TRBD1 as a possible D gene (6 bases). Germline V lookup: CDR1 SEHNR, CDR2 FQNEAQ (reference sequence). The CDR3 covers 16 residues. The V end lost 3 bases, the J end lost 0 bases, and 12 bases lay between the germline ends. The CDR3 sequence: CASSLGAGLAKNIQYF. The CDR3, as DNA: TGTGCCAGCAGCTTGGGGGCAGGTCTAGCCAAAAACATTCAGTACTTC.

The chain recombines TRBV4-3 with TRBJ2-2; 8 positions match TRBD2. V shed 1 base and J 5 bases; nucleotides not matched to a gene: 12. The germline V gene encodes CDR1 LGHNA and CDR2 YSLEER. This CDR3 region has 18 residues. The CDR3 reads CASSQGGPGGAWTGELFF. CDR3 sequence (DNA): TGCGCCAGCAGCCAAGGGGGCCCGGGGGGGGCATGGACCGGGGAGCTGTTTTTT.

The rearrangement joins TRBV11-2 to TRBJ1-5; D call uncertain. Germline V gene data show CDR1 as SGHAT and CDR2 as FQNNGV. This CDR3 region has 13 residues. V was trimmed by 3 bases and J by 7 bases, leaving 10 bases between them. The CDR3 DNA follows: TGTGCCAGCAGCTTCCGGCCGGAGCAGCCCCAGCATTTT. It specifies CASSFRPEQPQHF.

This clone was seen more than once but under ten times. The CDR3 DNA reads as TGTGCCAGCAGCTGGGGACAGGGGAACACTGAAGCTTTCTTT. This gives the protein CASSWGQGNTEAFF. The chain is built from TRBV5-6 and TRBJ1-1; TRBD1 aligns across 9 bases. CDR1 SGHDT and CDR2 YYEEEE come from the germline V gene. The CDR3 totals 14 residues. V lost 3 bases to trimming and J lost 1 base; unmatched junction nucleotides: 1.

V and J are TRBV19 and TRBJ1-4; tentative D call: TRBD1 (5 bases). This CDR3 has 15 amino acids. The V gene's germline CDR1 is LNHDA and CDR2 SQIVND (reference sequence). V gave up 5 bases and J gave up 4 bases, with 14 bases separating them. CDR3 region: CASSPGLQVNEKLFF. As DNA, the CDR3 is TGTGCCAGTAGTCCGGGACTGCAAGTTAATGAAAAACTGTTTTTT. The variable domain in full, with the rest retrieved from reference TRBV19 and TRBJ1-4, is DGGITQSPKYLFRKEGQNVTLSCEQNLNHDAMYWYRQDPGQGLRLIYYSQIVNDFQKGDIAEGYSVSREKKESFPLTVTSAQKNPTAFYLCASSPGLQVNEKLFFGSGTQLSVL.

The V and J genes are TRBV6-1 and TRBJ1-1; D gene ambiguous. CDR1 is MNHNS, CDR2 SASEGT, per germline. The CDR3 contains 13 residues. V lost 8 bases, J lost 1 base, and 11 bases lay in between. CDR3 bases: TGTGCCAGCCGGGAGGGTGGGAACACTGAAGCTTTCTTT. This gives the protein CASREGGNTEAFF.

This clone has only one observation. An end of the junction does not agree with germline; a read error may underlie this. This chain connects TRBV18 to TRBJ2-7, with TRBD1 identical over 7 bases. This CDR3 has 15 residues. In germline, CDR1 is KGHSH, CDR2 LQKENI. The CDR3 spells CASSPRSDRDHEQYF. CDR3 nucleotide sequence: TGTGCCAGCTCCCCACGGAGCGACAGGGACCACGAGCAGTACTTC.

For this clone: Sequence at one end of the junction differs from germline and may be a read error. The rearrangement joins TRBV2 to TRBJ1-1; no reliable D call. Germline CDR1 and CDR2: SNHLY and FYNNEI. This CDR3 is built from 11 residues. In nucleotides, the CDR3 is TGTGCCGGCAGGCAGAACACTGAAGCTTTCTTT. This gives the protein CAGRQNTEAFF.

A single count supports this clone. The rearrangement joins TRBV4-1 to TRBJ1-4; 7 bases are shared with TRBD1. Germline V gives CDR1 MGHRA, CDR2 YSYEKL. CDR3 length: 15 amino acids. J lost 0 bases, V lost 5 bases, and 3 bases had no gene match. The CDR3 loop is CASSGQAATNEKLFF. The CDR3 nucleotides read TGCGCCAGCAGCGGACAGGCCGCAACTAATGAAAAACTGTTTTTT.